Presented here are 17 T cell receptor beta chains from one specimen sequenced in a study of Ad26.COV2.S vaccination and SARS-CoV-2 variants (dated by TCRdb to the early 2020s). According to the study, the label for this sample's treatment or condition signals: some 19 received Ad26.COV2.S at low or high dose, single or two shots; roughly 5 received placebo; per-sample allocation not given. Repertoires of vaccine and placebo recipients were sequenced from samples taken on day 63 after the first injection. Preparation of the library involved the immunoSEQ multiplex PCR assay. This immuneACCESS table, as held by TCRdb, lists in-frame sequences with V and J called but not all clones. Of the missing ones, under half trace to an unresolved V gene in checked studies; the others have no known cause. For this sample the table gives 300,000 to 400,000 clones, of which 65% to 90% were detected only once. Roughly 10% of the sample goes to the ten largest clones.

The sample was peripheral blood, taken in a trial of Ad26.COV2.S vaccine versus placebo. The receptors shown here come from a person between 18 and 65 years old who received the Ad26.COV2.S COVID-19 vaccine or a placebo.

This chain uses TRBV11-2 with TRBJ1-2, with unresolved D. Germline lookup yields CDR1 SGHAT and CDR2 FQNNGV. The V gene lost 1 base and the J gene lost 4 bases, with 7 bases spanning the gap. This CDR3 has 13 residues. DNA of the CDR3: TGTGCCAGCAGCTTAGCCCTGCCCTATGGCTACACCTTC. Amino acid sequence: CASSLALPYGYTF.

The V gene is TRBV11-2, the J gene TRBJ1-3; TRBD1 matches 7 bases. With V trimmed by 2 bases and J by 5 bases, 12 bases remained unmatched. Germline loops: CDR1 SGHAT, CDR2 FQNNGV. This CDR3 spans 17 amino acids. CDR3 nucleotide sequence: TGTGCCAGCAGCTTATTGGTGTCAGGGGGTTTGCGAAACACCATATATTTT. Amino acid sequence: CASSLLVSGGLRNTIYF.

The chain joins TRBV28 to TRBJ2-1; the D gene is possibly TRBD1 (6 bases). CDR1 and CDR2 (germline): MDHEN, SYDVKM. Trimming removed 5 bases at V and 0 bases at J, with 17 bases between. The CDR3 is 17 residues long. In DNA form, the CDR3 reads TGTGCCAGCAGTCATATAACAGGGACGAGCTCCTACAATGAGCAGTTCTTC. It translates to CASSHITGTSSYNEQFF. Full variable domain (remainder filled in from reference TRBV28 and TRBJ2-1): DVKVTQSSRYLVKRTGEKVFLECVQDMDHENMFWYRQDPGLGLRLIYFSYDVKMKEKGDIPEGYSVSREKKERFSLILESASTNQTSMYLCASSHITGTSSYNEQFFGPGTRLTVL.

The chain combines TRBV18 with TRBJ1-3, with unresolved D. Germline CDR1 reads KGHSH; CDR2 reads LQKENI. The CDR3 consists of 15 residues. Trimming cost V 3 bases and J 0 bases, with 9 bases left between them. This CDR3 reads CASSPPSLSGNTIYF. The CDR3 region has the DNA TGTGCCAGCTCACCTCCCAGTCTCTCTGGAAACACCATATATTTT.

V and J are TRBV7-2 and TRBJ2-2; possible D gene TRBD1, 6 bases. Germline V gene data show CDR1 as SGHTA and CDR2 as FQGNSA. The CDR3 spans 18 residues. V lost 5 bases, J lost 3 bases, and 22 bases lay in between. The CDR3 here is CASSLRPQGQGYTGELFF. CDR3 coding DNA: TGTGCCAGCAGCCTAAGACCACAGGGTCAGGGGTACACCGGGGAGCTGTTTTTT.

This clone was picked up one time. V gene TRBV18 combines with J gene TRBJ1-1; D is unresolved. Trimming stripped 2 bases from V and 7 bases from J, with 11 bases between. Germline-derived CDR1 and CDR2 are KGHSH and LQKENI. CDR3 size: 13 residues. CDR3 loop: CASSPLGGSEAFF. As DNA, the CDR3 is TGTGCCAGCTCACCATTGGGAGGGAGTGAAGCTTTCTTT.

In the case of this clone: Other nucleotide sequences from this sample produce the same CDR3. The V gene is TRBV3-1 (or the pseudogene TRBV3-2), the J gene TRBJ1-2, with D maybe TRBD1 (5 bases). This CDR3 contains 13 residues. Trimming left V 6 bases short and J 1 base short, with 9 bases between. Germline V gene lookup returns CDR1 LGHDT and CDR2 YNNKEL (reference sequence). The CDR3 sequence is CASSPQGNYGYTF. The CDR3 nucleotides read TGTGCCAGCAGTCCCCAGGGTAACTATGGCTACACCTTC.

The chain combines TRBV9 with TRBJ1-2, with D possibly TRBD1 on 6 matching bases. The CDR3 consists of 14 residues. The germline V and J ends were trimmed by 3 bases and 8 bases, with 17 bases remaining between them. Germline values: CDR1 SGDLS, CDR2 YYNGEE. In DNA form, the CDR3 reads TGTGCCAGCAGCGGAAGCGCGGGGGCGGAGGGCTACACCTTC. Its protein product is CASSGSAGAEGYTF.

The rearrangement links TRBV9 to TRBJ2-1, with 11 bases aligning to TRBD2. V shed 3 bases and J 3 bases; nucleotides not matched to a gene: 2. The CDR3 consists of 15 residues. CDR1 and CDR2 from the germline V gene are SGDLS and YYNGEE. DNA of the CDR3: TGTGCCAGCAGCGGACTAGCGGGAAGCTACAATGAGCAGTTCTTC. This translates into CASSGLAGSYNEQFF.

The rearrangement uses TRBV28 and TRBJ2-1; 7 positions agree with TRBD1. This CDR3 has 15 residues. V was pared by 5 bases and J by 7 bases, with 11 bases of the junction left unmatched. The germline V gene encodes CDR1 MDHEN and CDR2 SYDVKM. The CDR3 loop is CASSASGTAKNEQFF. DNA for the CDR3: TGTGCCAGCAGTGCCTCCGGGACAGCAAAAAATGAGCAGTTCTTC.

The chain employs TRBV7-3 and TRBJ2-2; 7 nucleotides agree with TRBD2. The germline CDR1 and CDR2 sequences are SGHTA and FQGTGA. The CDR3 is made up of 15 amino acids. Trimming cost V 2 bases and J 7 bases; bases outside gene matches: 7. CDR3 amino acids: CASSLEGPGGGELFF. The CDR3 region has the DNA TGTGCCAGCAGCTTAGAAGGTCCGGGAGGCGGGGAGCTGTTTTTT.

This chain uses TRBV5-1 with TRBJ2-5; D tentatively fits TRBD1 or TRBD2 (6 bases each). Trimming removed 1 base from V and 5 bases from J, with 12 bases in between. CDR3 length: 14 residues. The V gene's germline CDR1 is SGHRS and CDR2 YFSETQ. The CDR3 loop is CASSLSGAWETQYF. CDR3 in DNA: TGCGCCAGCAGCTTGTCGGGGGCCTGGGAGACCCAGTACTTC.

The rearrangement uses TRBV27 and TRBJ2-7; no firm D call. The CDR3 sequence is 14 residues long. V was cut by 4 bases and J by 1 base, with 11 bases left in between. CDR1 and CDR2 from the germline V gene are MNHEY and SMNVEV (reference sequence). CDR3 protein: CASSSYGSSYEQYF. Here the CDR3 DNA reads TGTGCCAGCAGTTCCTACGGAAGTTCCTACGAGCAGTACTTC.

The chain employs TRBV6-5 and TRBJ1-2; 9 bases are shared with TRBD1. J lost 4 bases, V lost 4 bases, and 4 bases had no gene match. The CDR3 totals 14 residues. Germline lookup yields CDR1 MNHEY and CDR2 SVGAGI. The CDR3 loop reads CASSWTGEGYGYTF. DNA for the CDR3: TGTGCCAGCAGTTGGACAGGGGAGGGCTATGGCTACACCTTC.

The chain links TRBV19 to TRBJ1-1, with D possibly matching TRBD1 (5 bases). Between the trimmed V and J ends, which lost 5 bases and 4 bases, there was a span of 14 bases. The CDR3 spans 14 residues. From germline, CDR1 is LNHDA and CDR2 SQIVND (reference sequence). This CDR3 reads CASSPQGGATEAFF. The CDR3 region has the DNA TGTGCCAGTAGTCCCCAGGGAGGGGCCACTGAAGCTTTCTTT.

The J gene is TRBJ1-2, the V gene TRBV28; no definite D call. Germline V gene data show CDR1 as MDHEN and CDR2 as SYDVKM. The CDR3 contains 15 residues. V was trimmed by 10 bases and J by 4 bases, leaving 22 bases between them. This CDR3 is CATPGPAHRGYGYTF. The CDR3 DNA reads as TGTGCCACCCCCGGACCGGCCCACCGGGGCTATGGCTACACCTTC.

This clone was observed once. J is TRBJ2-1 and V is TRBV25-1; 8 nucleotides line up with TRBD2. The CDR3 totals 17 residues. Trimming took 0 bases from V and 5 from J; bases not matched to a gene: 9. CDR1 is MGHDK, CDR2 SYGVNS, per germline. The CDR3 here is CASSEYGSASGHNEQFF. CDR3 sequence (DNA): TGTGCCAGCAGTGAATATGGGTCGGCTAGCGGGCACAATGAGCAGTTCTTC.